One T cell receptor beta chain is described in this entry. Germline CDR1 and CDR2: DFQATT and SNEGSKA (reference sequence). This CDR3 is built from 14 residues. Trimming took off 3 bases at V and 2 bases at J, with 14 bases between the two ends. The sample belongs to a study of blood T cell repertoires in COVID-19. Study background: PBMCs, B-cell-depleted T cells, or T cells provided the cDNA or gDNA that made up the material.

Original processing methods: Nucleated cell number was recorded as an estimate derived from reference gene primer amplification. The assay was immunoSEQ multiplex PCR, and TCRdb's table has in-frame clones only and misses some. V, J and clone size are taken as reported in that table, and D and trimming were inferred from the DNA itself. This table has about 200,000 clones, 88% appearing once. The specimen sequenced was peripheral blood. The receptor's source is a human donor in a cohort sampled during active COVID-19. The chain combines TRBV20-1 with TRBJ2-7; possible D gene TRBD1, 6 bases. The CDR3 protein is CSASLAGVPYEQYF. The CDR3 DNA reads TGCAGTGCTAGTCTGGCAGGGGTCCCCTACGAGCAGTACTTC.